The 15 T cell receptor beta chains presented below share a single source sample, sequenced in a study of shared clonotypes between healthy human individuals. The data were produced by immunoSEQ multiplex PCR, yet TCRdb's version contains in-frame clones alone and is incomplete. This sample has fewer than 2.5 million clones, with 80% to 95% found just once. The sample taken for sequencing was naive CD4+ T cells from PBMCs. This sample's subset: CD45RA+ positively selected. The origin of the receptors is a man younger than 35 in good health. Some clones in this sample may be carry-over from other donors' samples.

The genes are TRBV30 and TRBJ2-2, with 8 bases lining up with TRBD2. After removal of 0 bases from V and 3 bases from J, the junction contained 3 bases not matched to a gene. This CDR3 has 15 amino acids. Germline V gene data show CDR1 as GTSNPN and CDR2 as SVGIG (reference sequence). The DNA of the CDR3 is TGTGCCTGGAGTGTATCTAGCGGGTACACCGGGGAGCTGTTTTTT. Protein product: CAWSVSSGYTGELFF.

A note on this clone: The junction differs from germline at one of its ends, possibly a read error. V is TRBV6-5 and J is TRBJ2-1, with D unclear. Germline CDR1 MNHEY, CDR2 SVGAGI. The CDR3 totals 14 residues. CDR3 DNA: TGTGCCAGCAGTTTCACCGGTTCCTATAATGAGCAGTTCTTC. It specifies CASSFTGSYNEQFF.

The chain is built from TRBV13 and TRBJ1-1; 9 nucleotides match TRBD1. The CDR3 runs 14 residues. The junction had 4 bases not matched to a gene; V was cut back by 5 bases and J by 3 bases. The germline V gene has CDR1 PRHDT and CDR2 FYEKMQ (reference sequence). CDR3 DNA: TGTGCCAGCAGCCAAACAGGGGGCGACACTGAAGCTTTCTTT. It yields the protein CASSQTGGDTEAFF.

Note on this clone: Other DNA sequences within the sample encode an identical CDR3. The CDR3, as DNA: TGCGCCAGCAGCCCTGGACTAGCGGGAAGCACAGATACGCAGTATTTT. As protein: CASSPGLAGSTDTQYF. V gene TRBV5-1 combines with J gene TRBJ2-3, with 12 nucleotides matching TRBD2. Trimming took 4 bases from V and 0 from J; bases not matched to a gene: 3. Germline V gene lookup returns CDR1 SGHRS and CDR2 YFSETQ. The CDR3 has 16 residues. The variable domain in full, completed from reference TRBV5-1 and TRBJ2-3, reads KAGVTQTPRYLIKTRGQQVTLSCSPISGHRSVSWYQQTPGQGLQFLFEYFSETQRNKGNFPGRFSGRQFSNSRSEMNVSTLELGDSALYLCASSPGLAGSTDTQYFGPGTRLTVL.

The chain links TRBV2 to TRBJ2-5; 10 nucleotides line up with TRBD1. Germline V CDR1 and CDR2: SNHLY, FYNNEI. Trimming removed 6 bases from V and 5 bases from J; junction bases left unmatched: 6. The CDR3 has 14 amino acids. The CDR3 DNA sequence: TGTGCCAGCAGAACCGGGACAGGGGTTGAGACCCAGTACTTC. As protein: CASRTGTGVETQYF.

Turning to this clone: This sample also contains other DNA sequences that code for the same CDR3. V is TRBV28 and J is TRBJ2-7; D tentatively fits TRBD1 or TRBD2 (6 bases each). V shed 2 bases and J shed 3 bases, with 14 bases lying between them. Germline V gene lookup returns CDR1 MDHEN and CDR2 SYDVKM. CDR3 length: 15 residues. The CDR3 is CASSLTGGRSYEQYF. The CDR3 DNA follows: TGTGCCAGCAGTTTAACCGGGGGCAGGAGCTACGAGCAGTACTTC.

The CDR3 DNA sequence: TGTGCCAGCAGCTCCCCCCGGACTAGCGGTCAGAATGAGCAGTTCTTC. Translation gives CASSSPRTSGQNEQFF. The chain couples TRBV7-6 to TRBJ2-1; 10 bases map to TRBD2. CDR3 length: 16 residues. The germline V gene encodes CDR1 SGHVS and CDR2 FNYEAQ. V dropped 4 bases and J dropped 7; count of bases not matched to a gene: 10.

The rearrangement joins TRBV7-2 to TRBJ2-3; D might be TRBD2 (5 bases). The germline CDR1 and CDR2 sequences are SGHTA and FQGNSA. V gave up 1 base and J gave up 4 bases, with 12 bases separating them. The CDR3 extends over 15 amino acids. CDR3 sequence: CASSLGAGSADTQYF. The CDR3, as DNA: TGTGCCAGCAGCTTAGGGGCGGGCAGCGCAGATACGCAGTATTTT.

This chain connects TRBV7-3 to TRBJ2-3, with 14 bases identical to TRBD2. The CDR3 spans 16 residues. Unmatched junction bases numbered 5, after V lost 3 bases and J lost 6 bases. Germline-derived CDR1 and CDR2 are SGHTA and FQGTGA. CDR3 sequence reads: CASSLGTSGRSDTQYF. The DNA of the CDR3 is TGTGCCAGCAGCTTGGGGACTAGCGGGAGAAGCGATACGCAGTATTTT.

This sequence joins TRBV5-4 and TRBJ2-5; a weak D match, TRBD2 (6 bases). The CDR3 is made up of 15 amino acids. Trimming shortened V by 0 bases and J by 5 bases, and 14 bases separated the two germline ends. Germline CDR1 reads SGHNT; CDR2 reads YYREEE (reference sequence). Written as DNA, the CDR3 is TGTGCCAGCAGCTTGGCCCAGGTCGGAGGGGAGACCCAGTACTTC. Translation gives CASSLAQVGGETQYF.

The rearrangement uses TRBV2 and TRBJ1-6; 10 nucleotides line up with TRBD1. Per germline, CDR1 SNHLY and CDR2 FYNNEI. Trimming at V came to 7 bases and at J to 7 bases, leaving 7 bases not matched to a gene. The CDR3 totals 15 residues. CDR3 nucleotide sequence: TGTGCCAGCAACATGGACAGGGGGGCAAATTCACCCCTCCACTTT. Amino acids: CASNMDRGANSPLHF.

The count of this clone is one. J is TRBJ2-1 and V is TRBV6-1, with 10 bases aligning to TRBD1. The germline V gene encodes CDR1 MNHNS and CDR2 SASEGT. The CDR3 contains 14 residues. V dropped 8 bases and J dropped 6; count of bases not matched to a gene: 7. The CDR3 bases are TGTGCCAGCCGGGGACAGGGGCCTTCCAATGAGCAGTTCTTC. Protein: CASRGQGPSNEQFF.

The chain has TRBV9 and TRBJ1-2, with unresolved D. This CDR3 is 12 amino acids long. V was pared by 0 bases and J by 0 bases, with 0 bases between. CDR1 is SGDLS, CDR2 YYNGEE, per germline. The CDR3 reads CASSVANYGYTF. The CDR3, as DNA: TGTGCCAGCAGCGTAGCTAACTATGGCTACACCTTC.

The chain uses TRBV6-1 and TRBJ1-6; 8 positions agree with TRBD1. Germline-derived CDR1 and CDR2 are MNHNS and SASEGT. J gave up 6 bases and V 10 bases, and 5 bases lay outside the gene matches. The CDR3 length is 13 residues. DNA of the CDR3: TGTGCCACCACAGGGGGTCGTAATTCACCCCTCCACTTT. Translation gives CATTGGRNSPLHF.

The rearrangement joins TRBV7-3 to TRBJ2-6; 9 nucleotides match TRBD1. The CDR3 is made up of 17 amino acids. After removal of 5 bases from V and 1 base from J, the junction contained 6 bases not matched to a gene. Per the germline V gene, CDR1 is SGHTA and CDR2 is FQGTGA. CDR3 protein: CASSPRTGESGANVLTF. Written as DNA, the CDR3 is TGTGCCAGCAGCCCTCGGACAGGGGAGTCTGGGGCCAACGTCCTGACTTTC.